A selection of T cell receptor beta chains follows, all from one sample in a study of T cell changes during pregnancy in multiple sclerosis. Sequencing was performed with immunoSEQ multiplex PCR; in TCRdb, only in-frame clones are kept and a portion is missing. The table records over 50,000 clones, 90% of them present only once. The sample here was peripheral blood, taken in the first trimester of pregnancy. Source of these receptors: a female donor in good health, enrolled as a control in a pregnancy study. CDR3s include the opening cysteine and the closing phenylalanine or tryptophan. Each record gives: V gene, J gene, CDR3 length, D gene, clone size, CDR3 DNA, CDR3 protein. The D gene is left open where the match is weak. Clone size is stated in some rows and not others, as once, few, many or a class when expanded.

v_gene: TRBV30; j_gene: TRBJ1-2; len: 13; d_gene: -; abundance: -; CDR3nt: TGTGCCTGGAGTGTGGGCGGGGGCTATGGCTACACCTTC; CDR3aa: CAWSVGGGYGYTF
v_gene: TRBV7-2; j_gene: TRBJ2-7; len: 13; d_gene: -; abundance: -; CDR3nt: TGTGCCAGCAGTTCAGGGGCCCCCTACGAGCAGTACTTC; CDR3aa: CASSSGAPYEQYF
v_gene: TRBV6-5; j_gene: TRBJ2-6; len: 15; d_gene: -; abundance: -; CDR3nt: TGTGCCAGCAGTTACTCGACACCAGGGGCCAACGTCCTGACTTTC; CDR3aa: CASSYSTPGANVLTF
v_gene: TRBV7-9; j_gene: TRBJ1-1; len: 14; d_gene: -; abundance: -; CDR3nt: TGTGCCAGCAGCTCGAGTAAGATAAACACTGAAGCTTTCTTT; CDR3aa: CASSSSKINTEAFF
v_gene: TRBV4-3; j_gene: TRBJ1-5; len: 17; d_gene: -; abundance: -; CDR3nt: TGCGCCAGCAGCCAAGATGTCAGGCAGGGGAGAGGTCAGCCCCAGCATTTT; CDR3aa: CASSQDVRQGRGQPQHF
v_gene: TRBV11-2; j_gene: TRBJ2-7; len: 16; d_gene: TRBD1; abundance: -; CDR3nt: TGTGCCAGCAGCGCACAACCGGGACAGGGGGCCTACGAGCAGTACTTC; CDR3aa: CASSAQPGQGAYEQYF
v_gene: TRBV29-1; j_gene: TRBJ1-1; len: 12; d_gene: -; abundance: -; CDR3nt: TGCAGCGGGGGCAGCATGAACACTGAAGCTTTCTTT; CDR3aa: CSGGSMNTEAFF
v_gene: TRBV9; j_gene: TRBJ2-7; len: 16; d_gene: -; abundance: few; CDR3nt: TGTGCCAGCAGCGTAGGCTCGGCAGGATCGCTCTACGAGCAGTACTTC; CDR3aa: CASSVGSAGSLYEQYF
v_gene: TRBV6-1; j_gene: TRBJ2-2; len: 14; d_gene: -; abundance: -; CDR3nt: TGTGCCAGCAGTGATTCACAGAACACCGGGGAGCTGTTTTTT; CDR3aa: CASSDSQNTGELFF
v_gene: TRBV27; j_gene: TRBJ2-7; len: 12; d_gene: -; abundance: -; CDR3nt: TGTGCCAGCAGTTGGGGGGTGGGCGAGCAGTACTTC; CDR3aa: CASSWGVGEQYF
v_gene: TRBV5-1; j_gene: TRBJ1-1; len: 15; d_gene: -; abundance: -; CDR3nt: TGCGCCAGCAGCTTGGAACCCCGGGGAAGTACTGAAGCTTTCTTT; CDR3aa: CASSLEPRGSTEAFF
v_gene: TRBV11-2; j_gene: TRBJ1-3; len: 15; d_gene: TRBD1; abundance: -; CDR3nt: TGTGCCAGCAGCTTAGGGACAGGTCGCGGAAACACCATATATTTT; CDR3aa: CASSLGTGRGNTIYF
v_gene: TRBV7-2; j_gene: TRBJ2-5; len: 16; d_gene: TRBD2; abundance: -; CDR3nt: TGTGCCAGCAGCACGGGACTAGCGGGGGGGCTAGAGACCCAGTACTTC; CDR3aa: CASSTGLAGGLETQYF
v_gene: TRBV30; j_gene: TRBJ1-1; len: 13; d_gene: TRBD1; abundance: -; CDR3nt: TGTGCCTGGCGTCCAACAGGGGGCACTGAAGCTTTCTTT; CDR3aa: CAWRPTGGTEAFF
v_gene: TRBV6-4; j_gene: TRBJ1-2; len: 15; d_gene: TRBD1; abundance: -; CDR3nt: TGTGCCAGCAGTCCTACAGGGGTCCCTAGGTCTGGCTACACCTTC; CDR3aa: CASSPTGVPRSGYTF
v_gene: TRBV9; j_gene: TRBJ1-2; len: 12; d_gene: -; abundance: -; CDR3nt: TGTGCCAGCAGCGGGTCGGACAGAAGCTACACCTTC; CDR3aa: CASSGSDRSYTF
v_gene: TRBV29-1; j_gene: TRBJ1-2; len: 12; d_gene: -; abundance: once; CDR3nt: TGCAGCGTTGAACGCGGGGGGGATGGCTACACCTTC; CDR3aa: CSVERGGDGYTF
v_gene: TRBV30; j_gene: TRBJ2-7; len: 14; d_gene: TRBD1; abundance: -; CDR3nt: TGTGCCTGGAGCGAAGGGGACAGAACCTACGAGCAGTACTTC; CDR3aa: CAWSEGDRTYEQYF
v_gene: TRBV6-6; j_gene: TRBJ2-7; len: 14; d_gene: -; abundance: -; CDR3nt: TGTGCCAGCAGTTACAGGGGTGGTCAAGTTGGGCAGTACTTC; CDR3aa: CASSYRGGQVGQYF
v_gene: TRBV21-1; j_gene: TRBJ2-7; len: 14; d_gene: -; abundance: -; CDR3nt: TGTGCCAGCAGCGCGAGGACAGGGCGGTACGAGCAGTACTTC; CDR3aa: CASSARTGRYEQYF
v_gene: TRBV5-8; j_gene: TRBJ1-4; len: 15; d_gene: TRBD1; abundance: -; CDR3nt: TGTGCCAGCAGCTTGCCGGGACAGGGGGCCGAGAAACTGTTTTTT; CDR3aa: CASSLPGQGAEKLFF
v_gene: TRBV19; j_gene: TRBJ1-1; len: 13; d_gene: -; abundance: -; CDR3nt: TGTGCCAGTAGTGGGTCAGGGTTCGCTGAAGCTTTCTTT; CDR3aa: CASSGSGFAEAFF
v_gene: TRBV4-1; j_gene: TRBJ2-1; len: 14; d_gene: TRBD2; abundance: -; CDR3nt: TGCGCCAGCAGCCAGCCTAGCGGGTACAATGAGCAGTTCTTC; CDR3aa: CASSQPSGYNEQFF
v_gene: TRBV2; j_gene: TRBJ2-5; len: 16; d_gene: -; abundance: -; CDR3nt: TGTGCCAGCAGTGTTAGTTTCGGGGGAGGTGAAGAGACCCAGTACTTC; CDR3aa: CASSVSFGGGEETQYF
v_gene: TRBV6-5; j_gene: TRBJ1-2; len: 12; d_gene: -; abundance: -; CDR3nt: TGTGCCAGCAGCCTTCCTAGCAGAAGCTACACCTTC; CDR3aa: CASSLPSRSYTF
v_gene: TRBV5-4; j_gene: TRBJ1-1; len: 17; d_gene: -; abundance: once; CDR3nt: TGTGCCAGCAGCTCTTGGGGGCCCCCCATAGGGAACACTGAAGCTTTCTTT; CDR3aa: CASSSWGPPIGNTEAFF
v_gene: TRBV5-5; j_gene: TRBJ2-7; len: 15; d_gene: TRBD1; abundance: -; CDR3nt: TGTGCCAGCAGCTCCGGCCTGGACAGGGCCTACGAGCAGTACTTC; CDR3aa: CASSSGLDRAYEQYF
v_gene: TRBV19; j_gene: TRBJ2-3; len: 15; d_gene: -; abundance: once; CDR3nt: TGTGCCAGTAGCACTATGACAGCATACACAGATACGCAGTATTTT; CDR3aa: CASSTMTAYTDTQYF
v_gene: TRBV27; j_gene: TRBJ2-7; len: 14; d_gene: -; abundance: -; CDR3nt: TGTGCCAGCAACCGACAGGTTACAGATCACGAGCAGTACTTC; CDR3aa: CASNRQVTDHEQYF
v_gene: TRBV10-3; j_gene: TRBJ2-7; len: 15; d_gene: TRBD1; abundance: -; CDR3nt: TGTGCCATCAGTTCGTCAGGGGGCTTCGTAGGCGAGCAGTACTTC; CDR3aa: CAISSSGGFVGEQYF
v_gene: TRBV11-3; j_gene: TRBJ1-6; len: 14; d_gene: -; abundance: once; CDR3nt: TGTGCCAGCAGCTTAGATGGGGAGCGATCACCCCTCCACTTT; CDR3aa: CASSLDGERSPLHF
v_gene: TRBV7-3; j_gene: TRBJ1-6; len: 15; d_gene: -; abundance: once; CDR3nt: TGTGCCAGCAGCTTGTCAGGAACACGCAATTCACCCCTCCACTTT; CDR3aa: CASSLSGTRNSPLHF
v_gene: TRBV10-2; j_gene: TRBJ2-7; len: 14; d_gene: -; abundance: -; CDR3nt: TGCGCCAGCAGTGAACAGGGTAGAAGCTACGAGCAGTACTTC; CDR3aa: CASSEQGRSYEQYF
v_gene: TRBV5-6; j_gene: TRBJ1-5; len: 15; d_gene: TRBD1; abundance: -; CDR3nt: TGTGCCAGCAGTTCCGACAGGGGACGTTCCCAGCCCCAGCATTTT; CDR3aa: CASSSDRGRSQPQHF
v_gene: TRBV13; j_gene: TRBJ1-1; len: 16; d_gene: TRBD1; abundance: -; CDR3nt: TGTGCCAGCAGCGGCCCGGGACAGGGGGTGAGTACTGAAGCTTTCTTT; CDR3aa: CASSGPGQGVSTEAFF
v_gene: TRBV6-5; j_gene: TRBJ2-7; len: 14; d_gene: -; abundance: -; CDR3nt: TGTGCCAGCAGTTCCCGGACAGTAGGCAGTGAGCAGTACTTC; CDR3aa: CASSSRTVGSEQYF
v_gene: TRBV2; j_gene: TRBJ1-1; len: 13; d_gene: -; abundance: few; CDR3nt: TGTGCCAGATCGGGAGCCTCGAACACTGAAGCTTTCTTT; CDR3aa: CARSGASNTEAFF
v_gene: TRBV5-1; j_gene: TRBJ2-7; len: 16; d_gene: TRBD1; abundance: -; CDR3nt: TGCGCCAGCAGCTTGGGGACAGGACAGGGGTCTTACGAGCAGTACTTC; CDR3aa: CASSLGTGQGSYEQYF
v_gene: TRBV5-1; j_gene: TRBJ2-7; len: 14; d_gene: -; abundance: -; CDR3nt: TGCGCCAGCAGCTTGGGACAGGCTAGTAGCGAGCAGTACTTC; CDR3aa: CASSLGQASSEQYF
v_gene: TRBV4-2; j_gene: TRBJ2-1; len: 16; d_gene: TRBD2; abundance: -; CDR3nt: TGTGCCAGCAGCCAAGATCTCAGCGGGGGGGCCAATGAGCAGTTCTTC; CDR3aa: CASSQDLSGGANEQFF
v_gene: TRBV14; j_gene: TRBJ2-7; len: 13; d_gene: -; abundance: -; CDR3nt: TGTGCCAGCAGCCAGCGGGGTTTCTACGAGCAGTACTTC; CDR3aa: CASSQRGFYEQYF
v_gene: TRBV30; j_gene: TRBJ2-7; len: 15; d_gene: -; abundance: -; CDR3nt: TGTGCCTGGAGGAGAACTGAAATTCCTTCCTACGAGCAGTACTTC; CDR3aa: CAWRRTEIPSYEQYF
v_gene: TRBV29-1; j_gene: TRBJ2-1; len: 14; d_gene: -; abundance: -; CDR3nt: TGCAGCGCCTCACCGACAGGAATCTACAATGAGCAGTTCTTC; CDR3aa: CSASPTGIYNEQFF
v_gene: TRBV19; j_gene: TRBJ2-7; len: 14; d_gene: TRBD1; abundance: once; CDR3nt: TGTGCCAGTAGGGCCCCGGGACAGGGCAGCGAGCAGTACTTC; CDR3aa: CASRAPGQGSEQYF
v_gene: TRBV11-3; j_gene: TRBJ2-3; len: 18; d_gene: TRBD2; abundance: -; CDR3nt: TGTGCCAGCAGCTTGGGACTAGCGGGGGCCTTCAGCACAGATACGCAGTATTTT; CDR3aa: CASSLGLAGAFSTDTQYF
v_gene: TRBV4-2; j_gene: TRBJ2-3; len: 16; d_gene: TRBD2; abundance: -; CDR3nt: TGTGCCAGCAGCCAACGACTAGCGGGGGGGCAAGATACGCAGTATTTT; CDR3aa: CASSQRLAGGQDTQYF
v_gene: TRBV6-1; j_gene: TRBJ1-6; len: 14; d_gene: TRBD1; abundance: once; CDR3nt: TGTGCCAGCAGTGGCACAGGGGACAATTCACCCCTCCACTTT; CDR3aa: CASSGTGDNSPLHF
v_gene: TRBV18; j_gene: TRBJ1-4; len: 17; d_gene: -; abundance: -; CDR3nt: TGTGCCAGCTCACCTAGTTTTCTGGGCGCCGATAATGAAAAACTGTTTTTT; CDR3aa: CASSPSFLGADNEKLFF
v_gene: TRBV7-2; j_gene: TRBJ2-5; len: 15; d_gene: TRBD2; abundance: -; CDR3nt: TGTGCCAGCAGTTTGACTAGCGGGGGCCAAGAGACCCAGTACTTC; CDR3aa: CASSLTSGGQETQYF
v_gene: TRBV4-2; j_gene: TRBJ1-5; len: 18; d_gene: TRBD1; abundance: -; CDR3nt: TGTGCCAGCAGTCCGAACCGACAGGGGGCTTTGCCGAATCAGCCCCAGCATTTT; CDR3aa: CASSPNRQGALPNQPQHF
v_gene: TRBV7-3; j_gene: TRBJ1-2; len: 14; d_gene: -; abundance: -; CDR3nt: TGTGCCAGCAGCCAGTCCGGGACACCTGGAGGCTACACCTTC; CDR3aa: CASSQSGTPGGYTF
v_gene: TRBV2; j_gene: TRBJ2-2; len: 16; d_gene: -; abundance: -; CDR3nt: TGTGCCAGCAGTTTGACGTTCAGGGGTGAAGTCGGGGAGCTGTTTTTT; CDR3aa: CASSLTFRGEVGELFF
v_gene: TRBV6-5; j_gene: TRBJ1-5; len: 13; d_gene: TRBD1; abundance: -; CDR3nt: TGTGCCATCGGTCAGGGGGCAGGTCAGCCCCAGCATTTT; CDR3aa: CAIGQGAGQPQHF